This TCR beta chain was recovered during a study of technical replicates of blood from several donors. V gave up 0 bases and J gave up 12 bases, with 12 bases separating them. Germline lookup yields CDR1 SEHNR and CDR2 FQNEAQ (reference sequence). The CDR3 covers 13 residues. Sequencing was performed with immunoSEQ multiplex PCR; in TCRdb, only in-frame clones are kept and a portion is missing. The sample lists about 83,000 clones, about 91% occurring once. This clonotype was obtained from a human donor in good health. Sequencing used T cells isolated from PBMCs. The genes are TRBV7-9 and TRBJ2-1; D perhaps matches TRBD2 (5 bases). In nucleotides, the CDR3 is TGTGCCAGCAGCTTAGCCCCTAGCCCTTTGCAGTTCTTC. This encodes CASSLAPSPLQFF.